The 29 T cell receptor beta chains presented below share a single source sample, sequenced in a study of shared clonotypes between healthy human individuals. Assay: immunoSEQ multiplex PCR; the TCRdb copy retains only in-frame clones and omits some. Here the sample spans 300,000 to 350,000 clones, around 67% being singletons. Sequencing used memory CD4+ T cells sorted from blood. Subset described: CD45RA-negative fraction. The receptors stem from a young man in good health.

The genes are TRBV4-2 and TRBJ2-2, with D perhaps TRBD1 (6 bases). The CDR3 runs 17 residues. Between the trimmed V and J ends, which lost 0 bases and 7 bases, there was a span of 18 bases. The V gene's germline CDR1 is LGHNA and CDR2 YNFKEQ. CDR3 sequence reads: CASSQDGDTRLGGELFF. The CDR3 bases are TGTGCCAGCAGCCAAGATGGGGACACTCGGTTGGGCGGGGAGCTGTTTTTT.

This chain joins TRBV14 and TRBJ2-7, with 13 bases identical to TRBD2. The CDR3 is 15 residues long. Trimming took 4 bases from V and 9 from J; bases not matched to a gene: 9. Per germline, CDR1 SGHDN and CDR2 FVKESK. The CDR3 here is CASSLGTSGIGRQYF. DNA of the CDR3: TGTGCCAGCAGCCTAGGGACTAGCGGGATCGGACGGCAGTACTTC.

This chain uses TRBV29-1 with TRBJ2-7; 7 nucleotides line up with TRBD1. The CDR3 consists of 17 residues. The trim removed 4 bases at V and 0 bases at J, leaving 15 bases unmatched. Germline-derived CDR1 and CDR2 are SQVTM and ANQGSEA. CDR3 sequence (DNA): TGCAGCGTTGCATTAACTTTGACAGGGACCAACTCCTACGAGCAGTACTTC. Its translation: CSVALTLTGTNSYEQYF.

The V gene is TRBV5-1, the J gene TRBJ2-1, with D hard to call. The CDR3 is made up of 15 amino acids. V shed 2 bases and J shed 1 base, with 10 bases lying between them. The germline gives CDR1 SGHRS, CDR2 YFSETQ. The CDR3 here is CASSLGVSSYNEQFF. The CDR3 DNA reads TGCGCCAGCAGCTTAGGTGTTAGTTCCTACAATGAGCAGTTCTTC.

For the CDR3, the DNA is TGTGCCACCAGGGCGGGGAGCGCAGATACGCAGTATTTT. Its translation: CATRAGSADTQYF. V and J are TRBV2 and TRBJ2-3; TRBD2 is a possible D gene (6 bases). CDR3 size: 13 residues. The V and J ends lost 10 bases and 4 bases respectively, with 15 bases between them. Germline V lookup: CDR1 SNHLY, CDR2 FYNNEI. Supplemented by reference TRBV2 and TRBJ2-3, the full variable domain reads EPEVTQTPSHQVTQMGQEVILRCVPISNHLYFYWYRQILGQKVEFLVSFYNNEISEKSEIFDDQFSVERPDGSNFTLKIRSTKLEDSAMYFCATRAGSADTQYFGPGTRLTVL.

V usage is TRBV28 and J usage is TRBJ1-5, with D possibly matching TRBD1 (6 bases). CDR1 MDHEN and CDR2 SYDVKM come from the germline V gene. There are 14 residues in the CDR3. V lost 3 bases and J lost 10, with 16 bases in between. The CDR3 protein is CASSLEDSLSPQHF. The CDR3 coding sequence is TGTGCCAGCAGTTTGGAGGACAGCCTCAGCCCCCAGCATTTT.

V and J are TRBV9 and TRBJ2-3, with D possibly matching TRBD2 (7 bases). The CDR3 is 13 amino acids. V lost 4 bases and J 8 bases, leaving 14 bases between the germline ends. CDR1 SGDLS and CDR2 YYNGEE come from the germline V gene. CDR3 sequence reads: CASSPRGGSTQYF. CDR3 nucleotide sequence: TGTGCCAGCAGCCCGAGGGGGGGTTCTACGCAGTATTTT.

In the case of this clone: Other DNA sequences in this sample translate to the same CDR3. CDR3 region: CASSLVAEETQYF. The CDR3 DNA is TGTGCCAGCAGCCTCGTAGCGGAAGAGACCCAGTACTTC. V and J are TRBV7-9 and TRBJ2-5; D might be TRBD2 (6 bases). Germline CDR1 SEHNR, CDR2 FQNEAQ (reference sequence). This CDR3 is built from 13 residues. The V end lost 5 bases, the J end lost 3 bases, and 10 bases lay between the germline ends.

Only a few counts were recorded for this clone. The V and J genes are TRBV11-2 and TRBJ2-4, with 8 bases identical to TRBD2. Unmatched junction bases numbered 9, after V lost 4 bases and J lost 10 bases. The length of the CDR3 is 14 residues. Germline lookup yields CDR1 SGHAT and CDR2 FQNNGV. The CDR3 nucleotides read TGTGCCAGCAGCTCTCGGGGGTTAGCGGGGATTCAGTACTTC. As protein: CASSSRGLAGIQYF.

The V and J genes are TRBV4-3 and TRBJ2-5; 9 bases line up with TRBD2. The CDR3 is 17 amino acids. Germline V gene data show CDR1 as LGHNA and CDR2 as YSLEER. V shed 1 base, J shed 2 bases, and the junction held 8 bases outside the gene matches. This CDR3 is CASSQATSGQRQETQYF. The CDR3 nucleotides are TGCGCCAGCAGCCAAGCAACTAGCGGGCAAAGACAAGAGACCCAGTACTTC.

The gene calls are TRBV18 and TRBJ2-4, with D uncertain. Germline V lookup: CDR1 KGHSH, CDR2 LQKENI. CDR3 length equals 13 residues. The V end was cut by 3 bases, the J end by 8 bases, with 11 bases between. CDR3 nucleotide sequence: TGTGCCAGCTCACCCAGGTCCGAGGACATTCAGTACTTC. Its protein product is CASSPRSEDIQYF.

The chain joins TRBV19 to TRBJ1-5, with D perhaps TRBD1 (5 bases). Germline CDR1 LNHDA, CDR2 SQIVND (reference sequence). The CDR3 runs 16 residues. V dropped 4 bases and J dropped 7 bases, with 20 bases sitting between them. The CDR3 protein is CASSNLGTMSRQPQHF. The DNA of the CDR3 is TGTGCCAGTAGTAACTTGGGGACCATGTCCCGCCAGCCCCAGCATTTT. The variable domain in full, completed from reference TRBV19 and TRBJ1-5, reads DGGITQSPKYLFRKEGQNVTLSCEQNLNHDAMYWYRQDPGQGLRLIYYSQIVNDFQKGDIAEGYSVSREKKESFPLTVTSAQKNPTAFYLCASSNLGTMSRQPQHFGDGTRLSIL.

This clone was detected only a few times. The DNA for the CDR3 is TGCGCCAGCAGCTTGGGGACTCTCCCGGCCTACGAGCAGTACTTC. Translating it yields CASSLGTLPAYEQYF. This rearrangement joins TRBV5-1 to TRBJ2-7; TRBD2 might be the D (5 bases). Germline CDR1 is SGHRS and CDR2 is YFSETQ. The CDR3 spans 15 residues. With 0 bases removed from V and 2 bases from J, the gap between germline ends came to 12 bases.

The DNA of the CDR3 is TGTGCCAGCAGCTTAAGAGGGATTGGCAATCAGCCCCAGCATTTT. Translated: CASSLRGIGNQPQHF. The chain carries TRBV7-8 and TRBJ1-5; D uncertain. The V end lost 2 bases, the J end lost 2 bases, and 10 bases lay between the germline ends. This CDR3 region has 15 residues. Germline assignment: CDR1 SGHVS and CDR2 FQNEAQ.

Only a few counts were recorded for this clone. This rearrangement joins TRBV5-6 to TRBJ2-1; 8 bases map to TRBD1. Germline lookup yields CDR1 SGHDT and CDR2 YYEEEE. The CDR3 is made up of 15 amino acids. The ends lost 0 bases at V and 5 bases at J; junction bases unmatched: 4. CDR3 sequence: CASSLAGGRNNEQFF. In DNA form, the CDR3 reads TGTGCCAGCAGCTTGGCAGGGGGCAGAAACAATGAGCAGTTCTTC. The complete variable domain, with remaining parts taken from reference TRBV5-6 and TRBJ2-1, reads DAGVTQSPTHLIKTRGQQVTLRCSPKSGHDTVSWYQQALGQGPQFIFQYYEEEERQRGNFPDRFSGHQFPNYSSELNVNALLLGDSALYLCASSLAGGRNNEQFFGPGTRLTVL.

CDR3 region: CASSGQNNQPQHF. DNA of the CDR3: TGTGCCAGCAGTGGGCAGAACAATCAGCCCCAGCATTTT. This chain uses TRBV25-1 with TRBJ1-5; D ambiguous. Trimming pared 4 bases from V and 3 bases from J, leaving 7 bases between. The germline gives CDR1 MGHDK, CDR2 SYGVNS. CDR3 length: 13 residues.

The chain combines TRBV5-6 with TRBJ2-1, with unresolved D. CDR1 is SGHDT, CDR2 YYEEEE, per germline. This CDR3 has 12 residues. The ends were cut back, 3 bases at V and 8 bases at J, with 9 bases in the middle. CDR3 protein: CASSSVFYEQFF. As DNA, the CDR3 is TGTGCCAGCAGCTCTGTTTTCTATGAGCAGTTCTTC.

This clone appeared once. The CDR3 loop reads CASRTGLTGELFF. The DNA for the CDR3 is TGTGCCAGCAGAACAGGTTTAACCGGGGAGCTGTTTTTT. The rearrangement joins TRBV14 to TRBJ2-2; TRBD1 might be the D (5 bases). The V and J ends lost 6 bases and 5 bases respectively, with 10 bases between them. The CDR3 runs to 13 residues. Germline V gene sequence: CDR1 SGHDN, CDR2 FVKESK.

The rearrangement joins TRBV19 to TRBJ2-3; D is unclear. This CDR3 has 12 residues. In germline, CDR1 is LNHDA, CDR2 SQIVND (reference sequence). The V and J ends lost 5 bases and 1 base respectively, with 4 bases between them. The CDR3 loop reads CASSPGTDTQYF. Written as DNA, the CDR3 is TGTGCCAGTAGTCCAGGCACAGATACGCAGTATTTT.

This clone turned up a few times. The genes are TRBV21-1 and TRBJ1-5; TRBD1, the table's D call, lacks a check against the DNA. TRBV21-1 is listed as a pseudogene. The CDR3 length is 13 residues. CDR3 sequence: CASSKLRGQTQHF. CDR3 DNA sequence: TGTGCCAGCAGCAAACTGCGGGGACAGACCCAGCATTTT.

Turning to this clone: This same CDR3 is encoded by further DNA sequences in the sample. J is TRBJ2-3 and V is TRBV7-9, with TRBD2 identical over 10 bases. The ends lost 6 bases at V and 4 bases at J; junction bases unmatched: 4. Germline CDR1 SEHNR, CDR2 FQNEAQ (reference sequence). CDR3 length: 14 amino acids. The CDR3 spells CASSPGLAADTQYF. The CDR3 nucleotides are TGTGCCAGCAGTCCCGGACTAGCGGCAGATACGCAGTATTTT.

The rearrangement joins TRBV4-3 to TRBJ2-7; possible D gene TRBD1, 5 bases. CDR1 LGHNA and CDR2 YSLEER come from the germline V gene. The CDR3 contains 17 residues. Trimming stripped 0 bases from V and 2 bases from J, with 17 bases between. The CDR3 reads CASSQDISARDTYEQYF. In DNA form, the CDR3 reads TGCGCCAGCAGCCAAGATATATCGGCCAGGGATACCTACGAGCAGTACTTC.

CDR3 coding DNA: TGTGCCACCAGCGCCGGGGTCTCCTACGAGCAGTACTTC. Translating it yields CATSAGVSYEQYF. The V gene is TRBV15, the J gene TRBJ2-7; D possibly corresponds to TRBD2 (5 bases). Trimming shortened V by 5 bases and J by 0 bases, and 8 bases separated the two germline ends. Germline loops: CDR1 LNHNV, CDR2 YYDKDF (reference sequence). The CDR3 has 13 residues.

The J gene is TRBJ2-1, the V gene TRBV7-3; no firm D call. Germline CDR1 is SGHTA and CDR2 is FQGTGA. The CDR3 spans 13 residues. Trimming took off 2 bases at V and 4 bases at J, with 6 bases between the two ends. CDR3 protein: CASSLGEYNEQFF. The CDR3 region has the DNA TGTGCCAGCAGCTTAGGCGAGTACAATGAGCAGTTCTTC.

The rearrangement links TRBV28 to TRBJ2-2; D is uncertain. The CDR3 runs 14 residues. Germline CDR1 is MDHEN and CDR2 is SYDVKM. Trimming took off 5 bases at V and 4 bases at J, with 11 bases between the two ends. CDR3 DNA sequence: TGTGCCAGCAGTCCCCCCCAGAGCACCGGGGAGCTGTTTTTT. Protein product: CASSPPQSTGELFF.

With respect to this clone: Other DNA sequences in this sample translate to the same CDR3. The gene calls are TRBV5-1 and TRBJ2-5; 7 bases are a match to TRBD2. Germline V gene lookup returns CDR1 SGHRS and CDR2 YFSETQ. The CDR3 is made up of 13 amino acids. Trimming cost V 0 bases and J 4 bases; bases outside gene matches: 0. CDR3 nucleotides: TGCGCCAGCAGCTTGGCGGGAGGAGAGACCCAGTACTTC. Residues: CASSLAGGETQYF.

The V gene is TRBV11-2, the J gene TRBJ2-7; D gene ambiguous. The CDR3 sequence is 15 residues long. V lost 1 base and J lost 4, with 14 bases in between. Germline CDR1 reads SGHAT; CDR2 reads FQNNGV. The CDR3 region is CASSLGSTSNYEQYF. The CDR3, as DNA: TGTGCCAGCAGCTTAGGCTCAACTTCGAATTACGAGCAGTACTTC.

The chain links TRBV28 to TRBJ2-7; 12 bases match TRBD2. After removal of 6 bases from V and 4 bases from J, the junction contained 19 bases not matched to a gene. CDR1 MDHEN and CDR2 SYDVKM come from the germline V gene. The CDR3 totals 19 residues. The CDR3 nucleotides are TGTGCCAGCAGCTCACCCCCCGGCACTAGCGGGAGGTTTGGGTACGAGCAGTACTTC. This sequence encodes CASSSPPGTSGRFGYEQYF.

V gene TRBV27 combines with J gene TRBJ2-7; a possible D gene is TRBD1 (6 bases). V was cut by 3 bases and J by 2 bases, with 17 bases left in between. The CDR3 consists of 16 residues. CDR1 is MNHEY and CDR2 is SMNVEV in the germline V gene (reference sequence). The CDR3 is CASSFNGQRETYEQYF. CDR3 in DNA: TGTGCCAGCAGTTTCAACGGACAGAGGGAGACCTACGAGCAGTACTTC.